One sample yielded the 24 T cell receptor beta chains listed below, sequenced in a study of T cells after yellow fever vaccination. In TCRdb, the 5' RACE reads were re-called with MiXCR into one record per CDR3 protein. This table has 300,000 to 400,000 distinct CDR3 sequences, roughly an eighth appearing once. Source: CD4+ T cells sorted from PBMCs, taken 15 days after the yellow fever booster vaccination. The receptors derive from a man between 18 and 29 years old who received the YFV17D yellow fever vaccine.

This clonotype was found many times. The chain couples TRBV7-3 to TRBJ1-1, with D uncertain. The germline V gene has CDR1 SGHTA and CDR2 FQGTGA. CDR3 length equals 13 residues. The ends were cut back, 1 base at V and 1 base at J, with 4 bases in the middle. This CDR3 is CASSLRQNTEAFF. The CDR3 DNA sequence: TGTGCCAGCAGCTTAAGGCAGAACACTGAAGCTTTCTTT.

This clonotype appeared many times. The CDR3 is CASSQEQGSDEQYF. CDR3 coding DNA: TGCGCCAGCAGCCAGGAACAGGGTTCCGACGAGCAGTACTTC. This chain joins TRBV4-3 and TRBJ2-7, with D tentatively TRBD1 (6 bases). Germline CDR1 LGHNA, CDR2 YSLEER. This CDR3 comprises 14 residues. V dropped 3 bases and J dropped 5 bases, with 14 bases sitting between them.

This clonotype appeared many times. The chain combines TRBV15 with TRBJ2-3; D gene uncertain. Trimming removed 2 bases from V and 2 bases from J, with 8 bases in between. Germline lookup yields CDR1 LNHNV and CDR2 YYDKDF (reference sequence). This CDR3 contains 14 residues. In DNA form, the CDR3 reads TGTGCCACCAGCAGACAAATCCACACAGATACGCAGTATTTT. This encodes CATSRQIHTDTQYF.

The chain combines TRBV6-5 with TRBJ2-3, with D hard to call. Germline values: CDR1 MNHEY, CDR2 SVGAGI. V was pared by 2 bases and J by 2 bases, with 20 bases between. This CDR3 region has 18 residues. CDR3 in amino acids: CASSYPKSAGRPTDTQYF. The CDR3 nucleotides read TGTGCCAGCAGTTACCCAAAGTCCGCCGGACGCCCCACAGATACGCAGTATTTT.

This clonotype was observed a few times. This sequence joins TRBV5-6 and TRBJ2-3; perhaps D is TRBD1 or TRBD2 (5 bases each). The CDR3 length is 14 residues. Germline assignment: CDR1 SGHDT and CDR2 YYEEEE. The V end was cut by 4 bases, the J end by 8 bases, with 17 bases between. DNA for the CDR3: TGTGCCAGCAGCGTACGGCGGTTGAGGGGTACGCAGTATTTT. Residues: CASSVRRLRGTQYF.

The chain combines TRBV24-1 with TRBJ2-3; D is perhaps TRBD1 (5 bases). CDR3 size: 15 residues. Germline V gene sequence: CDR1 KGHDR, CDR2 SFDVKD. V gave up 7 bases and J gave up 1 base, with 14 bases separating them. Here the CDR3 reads CATSAPETGTDTQYF. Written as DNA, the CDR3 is TGTGCCACCAGCGCACCGGAGACAGGCACAGATACGCAGTATTTT.

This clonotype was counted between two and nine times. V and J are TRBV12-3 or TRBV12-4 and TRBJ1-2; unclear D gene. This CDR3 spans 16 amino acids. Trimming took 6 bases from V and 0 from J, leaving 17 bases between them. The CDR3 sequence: CASRKALRGSNYGYTF. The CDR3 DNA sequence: TGTGCCAGCAGGAAAGCCCTCCGGGGATCTAACTATGGCTACACCTTC.

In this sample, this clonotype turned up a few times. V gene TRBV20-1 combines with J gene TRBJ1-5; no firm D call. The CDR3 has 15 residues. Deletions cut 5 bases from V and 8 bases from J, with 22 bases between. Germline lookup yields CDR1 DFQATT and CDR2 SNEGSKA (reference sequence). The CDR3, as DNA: TGCAGTGCTCAGAACGAAGGCGGGGATCGGAAGCCCCAGCATTTT. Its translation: CSAQNEGGDRKPQHF.

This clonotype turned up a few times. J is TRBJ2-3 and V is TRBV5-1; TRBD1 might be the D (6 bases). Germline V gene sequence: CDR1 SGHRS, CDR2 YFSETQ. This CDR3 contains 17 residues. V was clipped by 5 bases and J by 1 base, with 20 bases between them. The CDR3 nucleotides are TGCGCCAGCAGTTCCGTCCCAATGGGGGCAGGCACAGATACGCAGTATTTT. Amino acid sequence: CASSSVPMGAGTDTQYF. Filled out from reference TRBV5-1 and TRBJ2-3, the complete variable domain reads KAGVTQTPRYLIKTRGQQVTLSCSPISGHRSVSWYQQTPGQGLQFLFEYFSETQRNKGNFPGRFSGRQFSNSRSEMNVSTLELGDSALYLCASSSVPMGAGTDTQYFGPGTRLTVL.

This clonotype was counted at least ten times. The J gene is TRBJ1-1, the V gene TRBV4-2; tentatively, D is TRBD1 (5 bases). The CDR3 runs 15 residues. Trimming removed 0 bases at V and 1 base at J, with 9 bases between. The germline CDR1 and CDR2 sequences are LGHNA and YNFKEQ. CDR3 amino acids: CASSQDPDTNTEAFF. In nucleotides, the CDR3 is TGTGCCAGCAGCCAAGATCCGGACACGAACACTGAAGCTTTCTTT.

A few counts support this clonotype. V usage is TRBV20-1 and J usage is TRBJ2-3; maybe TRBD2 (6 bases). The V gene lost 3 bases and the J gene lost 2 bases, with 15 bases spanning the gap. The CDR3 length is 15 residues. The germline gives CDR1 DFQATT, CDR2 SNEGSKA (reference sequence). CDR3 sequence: CSASAFLRDTDTQYF. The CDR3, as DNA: TGCAGTGCTAGTGCCTTTTTGCGGGACACAGATACGCAGTATTTT.

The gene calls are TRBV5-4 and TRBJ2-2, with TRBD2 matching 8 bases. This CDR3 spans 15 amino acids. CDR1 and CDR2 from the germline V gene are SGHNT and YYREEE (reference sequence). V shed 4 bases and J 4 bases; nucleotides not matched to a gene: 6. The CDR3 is CASSIAGRLTGELFF. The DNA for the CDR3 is TGTGCCAGCAGCATAGCGGGACGGCTCACCGGGGAGCTGTTTTTT. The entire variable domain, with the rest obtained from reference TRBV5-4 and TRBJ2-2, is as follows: ETGVTQSPTHLIKTRGQQVTLRCSSQSGHNTVSWYQQALGQGPQFIFQYYREEENGRGNFPPRFSGLQFPNYSSELNVNALELDDSALYLCASSIAGRLTGELFFGEGSRLTVL.

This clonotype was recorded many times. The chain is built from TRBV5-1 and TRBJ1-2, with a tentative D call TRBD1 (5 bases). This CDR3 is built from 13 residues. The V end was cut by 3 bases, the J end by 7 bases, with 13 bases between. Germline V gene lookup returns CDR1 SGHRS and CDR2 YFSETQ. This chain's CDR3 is CASSSGRDPGYTF. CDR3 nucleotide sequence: TGCGCCAGCAGCTCCGGCAGGGATCCTGGCTACACCTTC.

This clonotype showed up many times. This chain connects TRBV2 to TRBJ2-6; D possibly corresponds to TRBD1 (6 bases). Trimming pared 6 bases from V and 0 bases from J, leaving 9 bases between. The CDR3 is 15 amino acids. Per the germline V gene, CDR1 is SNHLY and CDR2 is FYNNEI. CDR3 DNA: TGTGCCAGCAGCCGGGACAACTCTGGGGCCAACGTCCTGACTTTC. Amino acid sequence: CASSRDNSGANVLTF.

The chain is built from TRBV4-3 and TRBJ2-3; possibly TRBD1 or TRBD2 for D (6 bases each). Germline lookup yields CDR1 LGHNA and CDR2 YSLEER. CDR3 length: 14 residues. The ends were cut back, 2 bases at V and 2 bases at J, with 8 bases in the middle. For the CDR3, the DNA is TGCGCCAGCAGCCAAAGGGGGGTCACAGATACGCAGTATTTT. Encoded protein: CASSQRGVTDTQYF.

The chain's CDR3 is CASSHGWGYGELFF. The CDR3 bases are TGCGCCAGCAGCCACGGCTGGGGGTACGGGGAGCTGTTTTTT. V and J are TRBV4-1 and TRBJ2-2; D may be TRBD1 or TRBD2 (5 bases each). V was trimmed by 3 bases and J by 7 bases, leaving 12 bases between them. There are 14 residues in the CDR3. From germline, CDR1 is MGHRA and CDR2 YSYEKL.

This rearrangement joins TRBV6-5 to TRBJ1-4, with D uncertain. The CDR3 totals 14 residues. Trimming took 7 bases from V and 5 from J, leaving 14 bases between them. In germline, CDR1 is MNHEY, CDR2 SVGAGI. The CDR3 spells CASKEGPRNEKLFF. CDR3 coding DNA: TGTGCCAGCAAGGAAGGGCCCCGGAATGAAAAACTGTTTTTT.

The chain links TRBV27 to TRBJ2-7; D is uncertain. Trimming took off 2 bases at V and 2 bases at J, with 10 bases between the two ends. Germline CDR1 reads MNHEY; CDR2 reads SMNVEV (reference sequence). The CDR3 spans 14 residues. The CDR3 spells CASSLKASAYEQYF. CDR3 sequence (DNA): TGTGCCAGCAGTTTAAAAGCGTCTGCCTACGAGCAGTACTTC.

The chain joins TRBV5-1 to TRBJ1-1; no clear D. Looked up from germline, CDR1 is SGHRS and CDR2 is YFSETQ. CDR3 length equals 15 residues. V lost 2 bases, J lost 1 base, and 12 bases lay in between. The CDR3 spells CASSFTGVRNTEAFF. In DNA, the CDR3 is TGCGCCAGCAGCTTTACGGGAGTACGGAACACTGAAGCTTTCTTT.

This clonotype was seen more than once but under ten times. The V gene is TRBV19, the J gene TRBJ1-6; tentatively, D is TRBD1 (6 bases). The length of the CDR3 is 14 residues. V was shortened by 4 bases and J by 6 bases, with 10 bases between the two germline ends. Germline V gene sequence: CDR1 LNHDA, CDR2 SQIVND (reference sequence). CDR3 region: CASSTSGVNSPLHF. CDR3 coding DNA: TGTGCCAGTAGTACCTCAGGGGTTAATTCACCCCTCCACTTT.

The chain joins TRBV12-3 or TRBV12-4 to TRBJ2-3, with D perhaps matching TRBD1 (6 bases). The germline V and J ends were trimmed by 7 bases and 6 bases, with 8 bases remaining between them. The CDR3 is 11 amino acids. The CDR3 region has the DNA TGTGCCAGCATGGGGGCGGATACGCAGTATTTT. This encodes CASMGADTQYF.

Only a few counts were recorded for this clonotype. The chain's CDR3 is CASSLEMGLYNEQFF. The CDR3 DNA reads as TGTGCCAGCAGCTTAGAGATGGGACTTTACAATGAGCAGTTCTTC. The V call is TRBV11-2, the J call TRBJ2-1, with D perhaps TRBD2 (6 bases). The CDR3 spans 15 residues. Germline CDR1 reads SGHAT; CDR2 reads FQNNGV. Trimming took off 0 bases at V and 4 bases at J, with 10 bases between the two ends.

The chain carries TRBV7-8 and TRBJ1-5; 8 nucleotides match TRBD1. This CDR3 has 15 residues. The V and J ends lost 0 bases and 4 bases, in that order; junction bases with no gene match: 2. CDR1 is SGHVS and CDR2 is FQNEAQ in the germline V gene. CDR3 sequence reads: CASSLARGLNQPQHF. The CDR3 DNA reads TGTGCCAGCAGCTTAGCCAGGGGGCTTAATCAGCCCCAGCATTTT. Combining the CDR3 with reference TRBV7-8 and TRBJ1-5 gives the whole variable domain GAGVSQSPRYKVAKRGQDVALRCDPISGHVSLFWYQQALGQGPEFLTYFQNEAQLDKSGLPSDRFFAERPEGSVSTLKIQRTQQEDSAVYLCASSLARGLNQPQHFGDGTRLSIL.

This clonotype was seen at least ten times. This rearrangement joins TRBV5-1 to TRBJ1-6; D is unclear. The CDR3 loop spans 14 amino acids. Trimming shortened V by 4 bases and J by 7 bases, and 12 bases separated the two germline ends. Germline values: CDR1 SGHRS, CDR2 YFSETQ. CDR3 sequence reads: CASSPGNGNSPLHF. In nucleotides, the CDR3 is TGCGCCAGCAGCCCTGGGAACGGCAATTCACCCCTCCACTTT.